This T cell receptor (beta chain) was recorded in a study of CD8 T cells in ankylosing spondylitis. Construction of TCR beta libraries was performed using quantitative 5'-RACE with molecular barcodes. TCRdb called the 5' RACE reads again in MiXCR, with one record for every CDR3 protein. The sample contains hundreds of thousands of distinct CDR3 sequences, 8% to 10% of which appear only once. This CDR3 contains 16 residues. V was shortened by 3 bases and J by 1 base, with 15 bases between the two germline ends. This clonotype was detected ten times or more. The genes are TRBV12-3 or TRBV12-4 and TRBJ1-1; tentatively, D is TRBD1 (5 bases). The TCR was taken from a female donor with ankylosing spondylitis or in good health (not recorded which). Sequencing was performed on blood, either unsorted or a sorted T cell fraction (not recorded which). The CDR3 DNA reads TGTGCCAGCAGTTTGGTCTTGGGGAGGGGGAACACTGAAGCTTTCTTT. It encodes CASSLVLGRGNTEAFF.